The source of this T cell receptor (beta chain) is a study of tissue T cells after allogeneic stem cell transplantation. Regarding the study as a whole: Within patients, tissue anatomy strongly shaped TCR repertoire composition. Motif-based clustering found tissue-specific repertoire signatures shared across patients, though few clones were shared.

The CDR3 extends over 11 amino acids. The V end lost 1 base, the J end lost 8 bases, and 5 bases lay between the germline ends. The germline V gene has CDR1 FNHDT and CDR2 SITEND (reference sequence). Concerning this clone itself: The target antigen is unknown. The genes and germline here are from mouse. The missing CDR3 end, 1 residue past where the read stops, is filled in from the germline J gene.

Time point given: mouse harvest day 14 after allogeneic transplant. The graft held 10^6 splenic CD5+ T cells and 10^7 T-cell-depleted bone marrow cells. B6 (H2b) cells into BALB/c (H2d) mice; tissues taken at day 7 or 14. Libraries were prepared by immunoSEQ multiplex PCR; TCRdb keeps only in-frame clonotypes and omits some of them. The sample has around 4,600 clones; about 50% are singletons. This receptor was identified in a female BALB/c mouse given C57BL/6 T cells with graft-versus-host disease after an allogeneic hematopoietic cell transplant. Material: lymph node tissue. The V and J genes are TRBV19 and TRBJ2-4; the D gene is possibly TRBD1 (5 bases). CDR3 DNA, as far as it was read: TGTGCCAGCAGTATACAGGGCACCTTGTAC. It codes for CASSIQGTLY. The CDR3 as a whole reads CASSIQGTLYF.